One and the same sample provided the 3 T cell receptor beta chains below, sequenced in a study of blood T cells in healthy people across ages. With a J-beta primer mix and a sample-barcoded 5' primer, a second PCR ran roughly 6 to 12 cycles. TCRdb analysed the 5' RACE reads with MiXCR anew, one entry per CDR3 protein. The sample has 720,000 or so distinct CDR3 sequences, 40% to 50% seen once. The sample taken for sequencing was blood. The receptor source for this set is a man at least 80 years old in good health.

The chain uses TRBV4-2 and TRBJ1-1; D perhaps matches TRBD1 (5 bases). Per germline, CDR1 LGHNA and CDR2 YNFKEQ. Trimming took off 6 bases at V and 3 bases at J, with 8 bases between the two ends. The CDR3 has 12 residues. CDR3 in DNA: TGTGCCAGCAGTCGCAGGGACACTGAAGCTTTCTTT. Amino acid sequence: CASSRRDTEAFF.

The rearrangement joins TRBV30 to TRBJ1-2; D unclear. Germline CDR1 reads GTSNPN; CDR2 reads SVGIG (reference sequence). The germline V and J ends were trimmed by 1 base and 1 base, with 7 bases remaining between them. The CDR3 has 13 amino acids. CDR3 region: CAWSEQSNYGYTF. The CDR3 DNA reads as TGTGCCTGGAGTGAACAGAGTAACTATGGCTACACCTTC.

The chain's CDR3 is CSARENRQGVEAFF. CDR3 in DNA: TGCAGTGCTAGAGAGAATCGACAGGGGGTTGAAGCTTTCTTT. The J gene is TRBJ1-1, the V gene TRBV20-1; 9 nucleotides agree with TRBD1. Germline values: CDR1 DFQATT, CDR2 SNEGSKA (reference sequence). The CDR3 covers 14 residues. The ends lost 0 bases at V and 7 bases at J; junction bases unmatched: 6.